One sample yielded the 2 T cell receptor beta chains listed below, sequenced in a study of shared clonotypes between healthy human individuals. Measured with immunoSEQ multiplex PCR; TCRdb has only the in-frame clones, and not every one. The sample carries 2 million to 2.5 million clones, around 95% recorded once. Specimen: naive CD4+ T cells sorted from blood. Regarding subset: CD45RA+ positively selected. Every receptor here comes from a man in his late teens or twenties in good health.

CDR3 in amino acids: CASSDRTLGTEAFF. As DNA, the CDR3 is TGTGCCAGCAGTGACAGGACCCTAGGGACTGAAGCTTTCTTT. The chain combines TRBV2 with TRBJ1-1; D gene uncertain. Germline CDR1 and CDR2: SNHLY and FYNNEI. The CDR3 contains 14 residues. V lost 3 bases to trimming and J lost 5 bases, with 13 bases between them.

A word on this clone: Other nucleotide sequences from this sample produce the same CDR3. J is TRBJ1-2 and V is TRBV7-9; D is possibly TRBD1 (6 bases). V dropped 5 bases and J dropped 5 bases, with 9 bases sitting between them. The germline CDR1 and CDR2 sequences are SEHNR and FQNEAQ (reference sequence). The CDR3 has 12 amino acids. The CDR3 sequence: CASSAQGYGYTF. The CDR3 DNA reads TGTGCCAGCAGCGCCCAGGGGTATGGCTACACCTTC.